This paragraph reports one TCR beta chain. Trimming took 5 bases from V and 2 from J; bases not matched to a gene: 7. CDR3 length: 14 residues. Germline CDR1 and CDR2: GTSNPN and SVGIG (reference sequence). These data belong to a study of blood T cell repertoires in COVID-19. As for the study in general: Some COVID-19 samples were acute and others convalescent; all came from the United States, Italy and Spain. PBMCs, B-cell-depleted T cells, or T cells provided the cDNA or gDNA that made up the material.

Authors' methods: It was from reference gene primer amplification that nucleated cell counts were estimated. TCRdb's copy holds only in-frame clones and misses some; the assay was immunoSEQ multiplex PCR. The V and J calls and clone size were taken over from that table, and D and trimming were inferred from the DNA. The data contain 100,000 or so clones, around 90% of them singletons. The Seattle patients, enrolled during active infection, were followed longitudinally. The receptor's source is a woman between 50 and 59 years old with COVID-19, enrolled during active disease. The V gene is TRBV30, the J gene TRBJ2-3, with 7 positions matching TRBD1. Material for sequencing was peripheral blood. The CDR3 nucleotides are TGTGCCTGGGGCAGGGGGACCCCCACAGATACGCAGTATTTT. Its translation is CAWGRGTPTDTQYF. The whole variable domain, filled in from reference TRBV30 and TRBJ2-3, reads SQTIHQWPATLVQPVGSPLSLECTVEGTSNPNLYWYRQAAGRGLQLLFYSVGIGQISSEVPQNLSASRPQDRQFILSSKKLLLSDSGFYLCAWGRGTPTDTQYFGPGTRLTVL.